These 15 T cell receptor beta chains originate from one sample sequenced in a study of control samples from healthy donors and cancer patients (TCRdb year 2020). Library prep was done by the immunoSEQ multiplex PCR assay. TCRdb mirrors the immuneACCESS table, restricted to in-frame sequences. Some clones are absent from its copies; in checked studies, under half trace to an unresolved V gene, and the reason for the others is unknown. This sample holds about 90,000 clones; 90% were observed only once. The top ten hold 3% to 4.5% of the sample. The material sequenced was blood. The receptors originated from a woman in her late teens or twenties in good health.

V is TRBV5-6 and J is TRBJ1-1; a weak D match, TRBD1 (5 bases). The V gene's germline CDR1 is SGHDT and CDR2 YYEEEE. The CDR3 extends over 15 amino acids. V lost 2 bases and J 4 bases, leaving 15 bases between the germline ends. The CDR3, as DNA: TGTGCCAGCAGCTTCCCGCAGGGTGGGAGCACTGAAGCTTTCTTT. This codes for CASSFPQGGSTEAFF. The full variable domain, rest sourced from reference TRBV5-6 and TRBJ1-1, is DAGVTQSPTHLIKTRGQQVTLRCSPKSGHDTVSWYQQALGQGPQFIFQYYEEEERQRGNFPDRFSGHQFPNYSSELNVNALLLGDSALYLCASSFPQGGSTEAFFGQGTRLTVV.

The rearrangement joins TRBV5-1 to TRBJ2-2, with 7 bases fitting TRBD1. The ends lost 4 bases at V and 5 bases at J; junction bases unmatched: 11. CDR1 SGHRS and CDR2 YFSETQ come from the germline V gene. The CDR3 totals 16 residues. The CDR3 loop reads CASSPRRQGRTGELFF. The CDR3 DNA sequence: TGCGCCAGCAGCCCAAGGAGACAGGGTCGGACCGGGGAGCTGTTTTTT.

V usage is TRBV2 and J usage is TRBJ1-1, with D possibly matching TRBD1 (6 bases). V lost 6 bases to trimming and J lost 5 bases, with 16 bases between them. The CDR3 is 14 amino acids. CDR1 and CDR2 from the germline V gene are SNHLY and FYNNEI. CDR3 nucleotides: TGTGCCAGCAGGATACAGGGTCTGGGAACTGAAGCTTTCTTT. Amino acids: CASRIQGLGTEAFF.

The rearrangement joins TRBV4-2 to TRBJ1-2, with 8 bases fitting TRBD1. CDR1 and CDR2 (germline): LGHNA, YNFKEQ. This CDR3 has 16 amino acids. V lost 1 base and J lost 3; bases outside the gene matches: 7. In DNA form, the CDR3 reads TGTGCCAGCAGCCAAGGGCTAGCAGGGGGCTACTATGGCTACACCTTC. Translating it yields CASSQGLAGGYYGYTF.

The chain couples TRBV11-2 to TRBJ2-3; D is perhaps TRBD1 (5 bases). The germline gives CDR1 SGHAT, CDR2 FQNNGV. This CDR3 is built from 15 residues. The germline V and J ends were trimmed by 1 base and 1 base, with 9 bases remaining between them. CDR3 residues: CASSLGQGGTDTQYF. As DNA, the CDR3 is TGTGCCAGCAGCTTAGGGCAGGGTGGCACAGATACGCAGTATTTT.

V gene TRBV5-1 combines with J gene TRBJ2-1, with TRBD1 matching 7 bases. Germline values: CDR1 SGHRS, CDR2 YFSETQ. CDR3 length: 18 residues. The V gene end was trimmed by 4 bases and the J gene end by 0 bases; junction bases not matched to a gene: 13. CDR3 bases: TGCGCCAGCAGCACGACAGGGACGATATTAGTCTCCTACAATGAGCAGTTCTTC. It specifies CASSTTGTILVSYNEQFF.

The table lists this clone with a count of one. The gene calls are TRBV19 and TRBJ1-1, with TRBD1 as a possible D gene (6 bases). Germline CDR1 is LNHDA and CDR2 is SQIVND (reference sequence). Trimming left V 3 bases short and J 4 bases short, with 12 bases between. There are 14 residues in the CDR3. The chain's CDR3 is CASSMAGAGTEAFF. The CDR3 coding sequence is TGTGCCAGTAGTATGGCGGGGGCGGGCACTGAAGCTTTCTTT. Full variable domain (remainder filled in from reference TRBV19 and TRBJ1-1): DGGITQSPKYLFRKEGQNVTLSCEQNLNHDAMYWYRQDPGQGLRLIYYSQIVNDFQKGDIAEGYSVSREKKESFPLTVTSAQKNPTAFYLCASSMAGAGTEAFFGQGTRLTVV.

V gene TRBV3-1 (or the pseudogene TRBV3-2) combines with J gene TRBJ1-6; D uncertain. Germline CDR1 reads LGHDT; CDR2 reads YNNKEL (reference sequence). The CDR3 is 12 residues long. The germline V and J ends were trimmed by 4 bases and 10 bases, with 8 bases remaining between them. The CDR3 protein is CASSLSMSPLHF. The CDR3 region has the DNA TGTGCCAGCAGCCTTAGCATGTCACCCCTCCACTTT.

The chain carries TRBV27 and TRBJ2-7, with D perhaps assigned TRBD1 or TRBD2 (6 bases each). Germline V CDR1 and CDR2: MNHEY, SMNVEV (reference sequence). This CDR3 is 14 amino acids long. Trimming removed 2 bases from V and 3 bases from J, with 11 bases in between. The CDR3 nucleotides read TGTGCCAGCAGTTTAAGGGGGGAGCTCTACGAGCAGTACTTC. Amino acid sequence: CASSLRGELYEQYF.

The V call is TRBV4-1, the J call TRBJ1-1, with TRBD1 as a possible D gene (6 bases). This CDR3 contains 12 residues. V lost 0 bases and J lost 10, with 9 bases in between. CDR1 is MGHRA and CDR2 is YSYEKL in the germline V gene. CDR3 DNA: TGCGCCAGCAGCCAAGATTCAGGGGCAGCTTTCTTT. Translating it yields CASSQDSGAAFF.

The rearrangement joins TRBV27 to TRBJ2-7, with 9 nucleotides matching TRBD1. V shed 8 bases and J 0 bases; nucleotides not matched to a gene: 5. The CDR3 is 14 residues long. Germline loops: CDR1 MNHEY, CDR2 SMNVEV (reference sequence). CDR3 coding DNA: TGTGCCAGCGACGGGACAGGGAGCTCCTACGAGCAGTACTTC. The encoded protein is CASDGTGSSYEQYF.

The chain is built from TRBV7-9 and TRBJ2-2, with TRBD2 matching 8 bases. There are 16 residues in the CDR3. The V gene end was trimmed by 4 bases and the J gene end by 5 bases; junction bases not matched to a gene: 9. CDR1 and CDR2 (germline): SEHNR, FQNEAQ (reference sequence). The CDR3 loop is CASSWRLERGTGELFF. The CDR3 DNA is TGTGCCAGCAGCTGGCGACTTGAGCGGGGGACCGGGGAGCTGTTTTTT.

The CDR3, as DNA: TGTGCCAGCAGCTTCGGGGAATTGAACACCGGGGAGCTGTTTTTT. It specifies CASSFGELNTGELFF. The rearrangement uses TRBV5-5 and TRBJ2-2; D may be TRBD2 (5 bases). In germline, CDR1 is SGHKS, CDR2 YYEKEE (reference sequence). Trimming pared 2 bases from V and 1 base from J, leaving 9 bases between. The length of the CDR3 is 15 residues.

This clone was seen just once. The genes are TRBV7-9 and TRBJ2-5; maybe TRBD2 (6 bases). CDR1 and CDR2 (germline): SEHNR, FQNEAQ (reference sequence). The CDR3 is made up of 14 amino acids. Trimming took off 5 bases at V and 3 bases at J, with 13 bases between the two ends. This CDR3 is CASSRLGGEETQYF. The DNA for the CDR3 is TGTGCCAGCAGCCGGCTCGGGGGAGAAGAGACCCAGTACTTC.

This clone is a singleton in its sample. The rearrangement joins TRBV12-3 or TRBV12-4 to TRBJ1-1; no definite D call. V was clipped by 6 bases and J by 11 bases, with 19 bases between them. The CDR3 consists of 13 residues. Here the CDR3 DNA reads TGTGCCAGCAGCCCCGACCGCCTACTCCCCGCTTTCTTT. Protein sequence: CASSPDRLLPAFF.